Below are 9 T cell receptor beta chains sequenced from a single sample in a study of Graves' ophthalmopathy and Graves' hyperthyroidism (dated by TCRdb to 2016 to 2018). Sequencing took place on an Illumina HiSeq 2000. For repertoire sequencing, TCR beta CDR3 regions were amplified from RNA transcripts. The first round was an RT-PCR using HTBI primers with the Qiagen OneStep RT-PCR kit, and this first round was followed by a second-round multiplex PCR, then size selection and purification. In-frame beta chains were kept once TCRdb had trimmed the public reads at Q25 with fastp and called clones with MiXCR. CDR3 protein duplicates are merged, each entry listing the most common genes and DNA. The sample table shows hundreds of thousands of distinct CDR3 sequences, and around 42% are seen once. Together, the top ten hold approximately 51% of the sample. Source material: peripheral blood. Receptor source: an adult man with Graves' ophthalmopathy.

The V call is TRBV6-5, the J call TRBJ1-1; maybe TRBD1 (5 bases). The V end lost 5 bases, the J end lost 11 bases, and 18 bases lay between the germline ends. The CDR3 loop spans 13 amino acids. Germline V CDR1 and CDR2: MNHEY, SVGAGI. The CDR3 coding sequence is TGTGCCAGCAGTGAAAGTTCGGGGCTCGGGGCTTTCTTT. Translating it yields CASSESSGLGAFF.

The chain combines TRBV7-2 with TRBJ2-7, with 7 positions matching TRBD2. The CDR3 is 14 residues long. Unmatched junction bases numbered 11, after V lost 5 bases and J lost 7 bases. CDR1 and CDR2 (germline): SGHTA, FQGNSA. The CDR3 sequence: CASSPGGGIHEQYF. The CDR3 coding sequence is TGTGCCAGCAGCCCTGGGGGGGGAATTCATGAGCAGTACTTC.

CDR3 nucleotides: TGTGCCAGCAGCCTCGGGACAGGGGTAGGCGAGCAGTACTTC. Translation: CASSLGTGVGEQYF. The chain couples TRBV5-4 to TRBJ2-7; 10 nucleotides match TRBD1. The germline gives CDR1 SGHNT, CDR2 YYREEE (reference sequence). J lost 6 bases, V lost 4 bases, and 7 bases had no gene match. This CDR3 region has 14 residues.

This clonotype turned up a few times. V gene TRBV20-1 combines with J gene TRBJ1-1, with D perhaps matching TRBD1 (6 bases). The CDR3 has 14 residues. Deletions cut 3 bases from V and 0 bases from J, with 11 bases between. Looked up from germline, CDR1 is DFQATT and CDR2 is SNEGSKA (reference sequence). CDR3 in DNA: TGCAGTGCTAGTCCGGGACACCTGAACACTGAAGCTTTCTTT. Translated: CSASPGHLNTEAFF.

This chain links TRBV24-1 with TRBJ2-5, with D perhaps matching TRBD1 or TRBD2 (5 bases each). Trimming removed 4 bases at V and 4 bases at J, with 15 bases between. CDR1 and CDR2 (germline): KGHDR, SFDVKD. CDR3 length: 15 amino acids. In nucleotides, the CDR3 is TGTGCCACCAGTGACTCAAACGGGGCGGGAGAGACCCAGTACTTC. It yields the protein CATSDSNGAGETQYF.

Only a few counts were recorded for this clonotype. This chain links TRBV20-1 with TRBJ1-2; possibly TRBD1 for D (5 bases). V was cut by 6 bases and J by 4 bases, with 12 bases left in between. Per the germline V gene, CDR1 is DFQATT and CDR2 is SNEGSKA (reference sequence). The CDR3 length is 12 residues. CDR3 coding DNA: TGCAGTGCGGGGGGGGTGATCTATGGCTACACCTTC. Amino acids: CSAGGVIYGYTF.

This clonotype occurred a few times. This rearrangement joins TRBV7-8 to TRBJ1-2; 8 bases fit TRBD1. CDR1 and CDR2 (germline): SGHVS, FQNEAQ. The V segment lost 3 bases and the J segment 4 bases; nucleotides outside the gene matches: 7. The CDR3 has 15 residues. The CDR3 coding sequence is TGTGCCAGCAGCTTGGGACAGGCGTTAATCTATGGCTACACCTTC. Amino acid sequence: CASSLGQALIYGYTF.

This clonotype was detected ten times or more. V and J are TRBV7-8 and TRBJ1-2, with D unresolved. This CDR3 contains 14 residues. Trimming pared 5 bases from V and 2 bases from J, leaving 12 bases between. Germline V CDR1 and CDR2: SGHVS, FQNEAQ. The CDR3 here is CASSPAIGNYGYTF. The CDR3, as DNA: TGTGCCAGCAGCCCAGCGATAGGGAACTATGGCTACACCTTC.

The chain recombines TRBV25-1 with TRBJ2-3; the D is unclear. The CDR3 has 13 amino acids. V was pared by 5 bases and J by 3 bases, with 9 bases between. The germline CDR1 and CDR2 sequences are MGHDK and SYGVNS. In nucleotides, the CDR3 is TGTGCCAGCAGTCCTGAATATACAGATACGCAGTATTTT. It translates to CASSPEYTDTQYF.